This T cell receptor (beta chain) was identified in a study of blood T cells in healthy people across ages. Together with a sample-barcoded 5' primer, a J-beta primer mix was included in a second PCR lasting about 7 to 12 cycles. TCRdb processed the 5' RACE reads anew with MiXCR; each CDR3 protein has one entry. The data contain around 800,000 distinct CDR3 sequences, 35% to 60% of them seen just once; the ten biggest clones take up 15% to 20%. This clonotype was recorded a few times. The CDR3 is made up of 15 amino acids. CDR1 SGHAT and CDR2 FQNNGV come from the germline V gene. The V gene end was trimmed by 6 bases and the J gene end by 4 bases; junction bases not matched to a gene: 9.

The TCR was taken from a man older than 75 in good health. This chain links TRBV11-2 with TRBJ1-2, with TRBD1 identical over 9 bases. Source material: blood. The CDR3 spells CASREGTGYSYGYTF. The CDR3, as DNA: TGTGCCAGCAGGGAGGGGACAGGGTATTCCTATGGCTACACCTTC.